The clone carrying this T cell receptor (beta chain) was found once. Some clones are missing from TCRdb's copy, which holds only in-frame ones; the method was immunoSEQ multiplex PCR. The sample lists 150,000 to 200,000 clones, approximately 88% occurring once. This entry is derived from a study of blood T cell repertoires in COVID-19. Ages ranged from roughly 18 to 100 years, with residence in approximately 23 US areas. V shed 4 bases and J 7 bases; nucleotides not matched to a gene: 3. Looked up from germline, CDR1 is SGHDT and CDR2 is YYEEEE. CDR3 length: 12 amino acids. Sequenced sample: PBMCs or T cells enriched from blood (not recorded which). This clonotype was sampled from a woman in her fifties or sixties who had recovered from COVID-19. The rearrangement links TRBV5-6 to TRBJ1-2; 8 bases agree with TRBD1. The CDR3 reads CASSQGAGGYTF. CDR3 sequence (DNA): TGTGCCAGCAGCCAGGGGGCGGGTGGCTACACCTTC.